The 30 T cell receptor beta chains reported below all come from one sample, sequenced in a study of neurological immune-mediated disorders. In TCRdb, the 5' RACE reads were re-called with MiXCR into one record per CDR3 protein. This table has around 68,000 distinct CDR3 sequences, approximately 3.7% appearing once. Sequencing was carried out using PBMCs. The receptors here all came from a man between 50 and 59 years old with multiple sclerosis.

The chain employs TRBV18 and TRBJ1-5; D is possibly TRBD1 (5 bases). Germline-derived CDR1 and CDR2 are KGHSH and LQKENI. Trimming removed 3 bases from V and 6 bases from J, with 9 bases in between. The CDR3 is 13 residues long. CDR3 in DNA: TGTGCCAGCTCACCCGGGGACGGTCAGCCCCAGCATTTT. It codes for CASSPGDGQPQHF.

Ten or more counts support this clonotype. This chain connects TRBV12-3 or TRBV12-4 to TRBJ1-2; TRBD1 might be the D (5 bases). The CDR3 has 13 amino acids. V was cut by 6 bases and J by 7 bases, with 15 bases left in between. CDR3 sequence: CASRGVERGGYTF. CDR3 DNA sequence: TGTGCCAGCAGGGGGGTAGAAAGGGGTGGCTACACCTTC.

This clonotype was found many times. CDR3 region: CASRDGYSGANVLTF. The DNA of the CDR3 is TGTGCCAGCAGGGACGGCTACTCTGGGGCCAACGTCCTGACTTTC. The chain carries TRBV3-1 and TRBJ2-6; no clear D. Deletions cut 6 bases from V and 0 bases from J, with 9 bases between. The CDR3 totals 15 residues. From germline, CDR1 is LGHDT and CDR2 YNNKEL (reference sequence). Filled out from reference TRBV3-1 and TRBJ2-6, the complete variable domain reads DTAVSQTPKYLVTQMGNDKSIKCEQNLGHDTMYWYKQDSKKFLKIMFSYNNKELIINETVPNRFSPKSPDKAHLNLHINSLELGDSAVYFCASRDGYSGANVLTFGAGSRLTVL.

At least ten counts were recorded for this clonotype. The J gene is TRBJ2-1, the V gene TRBV5-1; no clear D. With 0 bases removed from V and 1 base from J, the gap between germline ends came to 11 bases. CDR3 length: 16 amino acids. Germline CDR1 is SGHRS and CDR2 is YFSETQ. The CDR3 spells CASSLGPGFSYNEQFF. The CDR3 bases are TGCGCCAGCAGCTTGGGCCCAGGATTTTCCTACAATGAGCAGTTCTTC.

The chain joins TRBV28 to TRBJ1-6; possible D gene TRBD1, 6 bases. The CDR3 spans 19 residues. The V gene lost 2 bases and the J gene lost 0 bases, with 17 bases spanning the gap. Germline CDR1 MDHEN, CDR2 SYDVKM. The CDR3 DNA is TGTGCCAGCAGTTTAACCAACCTTGGACAGAGCTCCTATAATTCACCCCTCCACTTT. Translation: CASSLTNLGQSSYNSPLHF.

This clonotype has ten or more counts. The chain combines TRBV5-1 with TRBJ1-1; D gene unclear. The CDR3 covers 14 residues. Germline V lookup: CDR1 SGHRS, CDR2 YFSETQ. V lost 4 bases, J lost 0 bases, and 10 bases lay in between. The CDR3 is CASSLVRMNTEAFF. CDR3 DNA: TGCGCCAGCAGCCTGGTACGGATGAACACTGAAGCTTTCTTT.

A few counts support this clonotype. The chain has TRBV20-1 and TRBJ1-2; D remains unclear. The CDR3 has 12 amino acids. The V gene's germline CDR1 is DFQATT and CDR2 SNEGSKA (reference sequence). Trimming stripped 6 bases from V and 7 bases from J, with 15 bases between. The CDR3 loop is CSALTGPAGYTF. Written as DNA, the CDR3 is TGCAGTGCCCTGACTGGACCCGCTGGCTACACCTTC.

J is TRBJ2-3 and V is TRBV6-6; 13 bases match TRBD2. Germline loops: CDR1 MNHNY, CDR2 SVGAGI (reference sequence). The length of the CDR3 is 16 residues. V was pared by 6 bases and J by 3 bases, with 6 bases of the junction left unmatched. The CDR3 here is CASRDLLAGGTDTQYF. CDR3 DNA sequence: TGTGCCAGCAGAGATTTACTAGCGGGGGGGACAGATACGCAGTATTTT.

In this sample, this clonotype turned up many times. The V call is TRBV4-1, the J call TRBJ1-1; maybe TRBD1 (5 bases). Germline loops: CDR1 MGHRA, CDR2 YSYEKL. CDR3 length: 15 amino acids. Trimming stripped 1 base from V and 4 bases from J, with 13 bases between. DNA of the CDR3: TGCGCCAGCAGCCAAGGGTGGGGGGGTTCCACTGAAGCTTTCTTT. Encoded protein: CASSQGWGGSTEAFF.

This clonotype was found many times. The chain has TRBV3-1 and TRBJ1-1; D gene unclear. V was trimmed by 4 bases and J by 5 bases, leaving 11 bases between them. CDR3 length equals 13 residues. From germline, CDR1 is LGHDT and CDR2 YNNKEL (reference sequence). This chain's CDR3 is CASSPIPTTEAFF. The DNA of the CDR3 is TGTGCCAGCAGCCCCATACCTACGACTGAAGCTTTCTTT. Filled out from reference TRBV3-1 and TRBJ1-1, the complete variable domain reads DTAVSQTPKYLVTQMGNDKSIKCEQNLGHDTMYWYKQDSKKFLKIMFSYNNKELIINETVPNRFSPKSPDKAHLNLHINSLELGDSAVYFCASSPIPTTEAFFGQGTRLTVV.

This clonotype was recorded many times. V and J are TRBV3-1 and TRBJ2-3; possibly TRBD1 for D (6 bases). This CDR3 has 16 amino acids. V was clipped by 3 bases and J by 5 bases, with 18 bases between them. Germline V lookup: CDR1 LGHDT, CDR2 YNNKEL (reference sequence). DNA of the CDR3: TGTGCCAGCAGCCAGGGCGCGAGGGGGAGTGGAGATACGCAGTATTTT. It encodes CASSQGARGSGDTQYF.

In its sample, this clonotype was seen many times. The CDR3 spells CASTFTLNEKLFF. The CDR3 DNA is TGTGCCAGCACGTTTACCCTTAATGAAAAACTGTTTTTT. J is TRBJ1-4 and V is TRBV6-5; D is uncertain. Trimming left V 7 bases short and J 4 bases short, with 10 bases between. Germline V gene data show CDR1 as MNHEY and CDR2 as SVGAGI. The CDR3 runs to 13 residues.

J is TRBJ2-3 and V is TRBV18, with D hard to call. The CDR3 has 14 amino acids. Trimming pared 4 bases from V and 0 bases from J, leaving 8 bases between. CDR1 and CDR2 (germline): KGHSH, LQKENI. DNA for the CDR3: TGTGCCAGCTCACAAATACCTAGCACAGATACGCAGTATTTT. It translates to CASSQIPSTDTQYF.

This clonotype was seen only a few times. The chain links TRBV12-3 or TRBV12-4 to TRBJ2-5; D is unclear. CDR3 length: 16 residues. Trimming pared 3 bases from V and 5 bases from J, leaving 19 bases between. The chain's CDR3 is CASSFGRSNNLETQYF. CDR3 DNA sequence: TGTGCCAGCAGTTTTGGACGGTCAAACAACTTGGAGACCCAGTACTTC.

This clonotype was counted ten times or more. V usage is TRBV6-5 and J usage is TRBJ2-6; weak D call: TRBD1 (6 bases). This CDR3 is built from 13 residues. With 6 bases removed from V and 4 bases from J, the gap between germline ends came to 7 bases. From germline, CDR1 is MNHEY and CDR2 SVGAGI. The CDR3 DNA reads as TGTGCCAGCAGAGGGGGAGGGGCCAACGTCCTGACTTTC. It translates to CASRGGGANVLTF.

This clonotype was recorded many times. The chain joins TRBV14 to TRBJ2-4, with D perhaps assigned TRBD1 or TRBD2 (5 bases each). Trimming shortened V by 4 bases and J by 2 bases, and 15 bases separated the two germline ends. Germline V gene lookup returns CDR1 SGHDN and CDR2 FVKESK. The CDR3 spans 16 residues. The CDR3 DNA is TGTGCCAGCAGCCCCACCGGGGCAGGTCCCAAAAACATTCAGTACTTC. Translation gives CASSPTGAGPKNIQYF. Full variable domain (outside the CDR3, taken from reference TRBV14 and TRBJ2-4): EAGVTQFPSHSVIEKGQTVTLRCDPISGHDNLYWYRRVMGKEIKFLLHFVKESKQDESGMPNNRFLAERTGGTYSTLKVQPAELEDSGVYFCASSPTGAGPKNIQYFGAGTRLSVL.

This clonotype was counted ten times or more. The V and J genes are TRBV5-6 and TRBJ2-5, with no clear D. The CDR3 runs 17 residues. Germline CDR1 SGHDT, CDR2 YYEEEE. V lost 1 base, J lost 3 bases, and 19 bases lay in between. As DNA, the CDR3 is TGTGCCAGCAGCTTGTACTTAGGCACTATGCGAAAAGAGACCCAGTACTTC. The encoded protein is CASSLYLGTMRKETQYF. The variable domain in full, with the rest retrieved from reference TRBV5-6 and TRBJ2-5, is DAGVTQSPTHLIKTRGQQVTLRCSPKSGHDTVSWYQQALGQGPQFIFQYYEEEERQRGNFPDRFSGHQFPNYSSELNVNALLLGDSALYLCASSLYLGTMRKETQYFGPGTRLLVL.

CDR3 DNA sequence: TGTGCCAGCAGTGCGGGGGTATATAGCTCCTACAATGAGCAGTTCTTC. As protein: CASSAGVYSSYNEQFF. The rearrangement uses TRBV5-6 and TRBJ2-1; 7 bases fit TRBD2. This CDR3 is 16 amino acids long. The germline CDR1 and CDR2 sequences are SGHDT and YYEEEE. The trim removed 5 bases at V and 0 bases at J, leaving 8 bases unmatched.

Many counts were recorded for this clonotype. The chain employs TRBV3-1 and TRBJ1-2; D not certain. Trimming removed 1 base at V and 5 bases at J, with 5 bases between. CDR1 and CDR2 from the germline V gene are LGHDT and YNNKEL (reference sequence). The CDR3 length is 12 residues. In nucleotides, the CDR3 is TGTGCCAGCAGCCAAGCACATTATGGCTACACCTTC. Residues: CASSQAHYGYTF.

This clonotype came up many times. The J gene is TRBJ2-1, the V gene TRBV20-1; TRBD2 matches at 10 bases. CDR1 is DFQATT and CDR2 is SNEGSKA in the germline V gene (reference sequence). The CDR3 runs 17 residues. Trimming cost V 7 bases and J 7 bases; bases outside gene matches: 19. The CDR3 loop reads CSEFSVALAGFRNEQFF. The CDR3 DNA reads TGCAGTGAGTTTTCAGTGGCACTAGCGGGGTTTAGGAATGAGCAGTTCTTC.

In this sample, this clonotype turned up many times. V gene TRBV28 combines with J gene TRBJ1-5, with D tentatively TRBD1 (6 bases). Germline CDR1 MDHEN, CDR2 SYDVKM. The CDR3 runs 14 residues. With 3 bases removed from V and 7 bases from J, the gap between germline ends came to 13 bases. Here the CDR3 DNA reads TGTGCCAGCAGTTTTACTAACAGGGCACAGCCCCAGCATTTT. Translating it yields CASSFTNRAQPQHF.

This clonotype was seen many times. The rearrangement joins TRBV12-3 or TRBV12-4 to TRBJ2-6; unclear D gene. There are 14 residues in the CDR3. Trimming removed 5 bases at V and 1 base at J, with 6 bases between. CDR3: CASSRPSGANVLTF. The CDR3 nucleotides read TGTGCCAGCAGTCGGCCGTCTGGGGCCAACGTCCTGACTTTC.

CDR3 nucleotide sequence: TGTGCCAGCAGCTTAGCGGGGGTCCCCTACGAGCAGTACTTC. It codes for CASSLAGVPYEQYF. This chain uses TRBV7-9 with TRBJ2-7; possibly TRBD1 or TRBD2 for D (5 bases each). Germline assignment: CDR1 SEHNR and CDR2 FQNEAQ (reference sequence). Trimming stripped 0 bases from V and 2 bases from J, with 8 bases between. The CDR3 sequence is 14 residues long.

This clonotype has at least ten counts. The limits of the CDR3 on the DNA are not certain, so only TCRdb's listed CDR3 is given. The chain joins TRBV12-3 or TRBV12-4 to TRBJ1-5; TRBD1, the table's D call, was not compared with the DNA. The CDR3 region is 18 residues in length, termini included. The CDR3 sequence: CASSLAFGTGSANQPQNF.

This clonotype has at least ten counts. The chain has TRBV5-1 and TRBJ1-5; D might be TRBD1 (6 bases). CDR1 is SGHRS, CDR2 YFSETQ, per germline. The length of the CDR3 is 18 residues. Trimming stripped 2 bases from V and 6 bases from J, with 24 bases between. CDR3 sequence (DNA): TGCGCCAGCAGCTTTATTAGTGGGGGACAAGGTGACTGTCAGCCCCAGCATTTT. Translation gives CASSFISGGQGDCQPQHF.

The chain is built from TRBV9 and TRBJ2-3; 9 nucleotides match TRBD2. The V segment lost 0 bases and the J segment 5 bases; nucleotides outside the gene matches: 10. The CDR3 covers 17 residues. Germline V gene data show CDR1 as SGDLS and CDR2 as YYNGEE. For the CDR3, the DNA is TGTGCCAGCAGCGTAGTAGGTAGCGGGGGTCCCCGAGATACGCAGTATTTT. This encodes CASSVVGSGGPRDTQYF.

This clonotype was seen ten or more times. The chain carries TRBV5-5 and TRBJ2-7; no clear D. Germline CDR1 reads SGHKS; CDR2 reads YYEKEE (reference sequence). The CDR3 is made up of 15 amino acids. Trimming shortened V by 3 bases and J by 2 bases, and 15 bases separated the two germline ends. The CDR3 region has the DNA TGTGCCAGCAGCTCTCTTAACAGTATAACCTACGAGCAGTACGTC. Translated: CASSSLNSITYEQYV.

This clonotype was counted at least ten times. V gene TRBV29-1 combines with J gene TRBJ1-1; D may be TRBD1 (5 bases). CDR1 and CDR2 (germline): SQVTM, ANQGSEA. V lost 6 bases, J lost 2 bases, and 13 bases lay in between. The CDR3 runs to 13 residues. This CDR3 reads CSVGGRANTEAFF. The CDR3 DNA reads as TGCAGCGTGGGGGGACGGGCAAACACTGAAGCTTTCTTT.

Only a few counts were recorded for this clonotype. The V call is TRBV5-1, the J call TRBJ1-2, with D possibly being TRBD1 (5 bases). Germline V lookup: CDR1 SGHRS, CDR2 YFSETQ. The CDR3 length is 15 residues. The V gene lost 0 bases and the J gene lost 3 bases, with 12 bases spanning the gap. CDR3 sequence reads: CASSLVGGTDYGYTF. In DNA form, the CDR3 reads TGCGCCAGCAGCTTGGTGGGCGGGACGGACTATGGCTACACCTTC.

There are many counts of this clonotype. CDR3 DNA: TGCGCCAGCAGCTTCGGGGAGGTTAACTATGGCTACACCTTC. Translating it yields CASSFGEVNYGYTF. The chain links TRBV5-1 to TRBJ1-2, with D unclear. V gave up 2 bases and J gave up 1 base, with 9 bases separating them. The germline gives CDR1 SGHRS, CDR2 YFSETQ. The CDR3 sequence is 14 residues long. The whole variable domain, filled in from reference TRBV5-1 and TRBJ1-2, reads KAGVTQTPRYLIKTRGQQVTLSCSPISGHRSVSWYQQTPGQGLQFLFEYFSETQRNKGNFPGRFSGRQFSNSRSEMNVSTLELGDSALYLCASSFGEVNYGYTFGSGTRLTVV.